This TCR beta chain was sequenced during a study of blood T cell repertoires in COVID-19. In the study overall: Donors in the United States, Italy and Spain gave samples during acute or convalescent COVID-19.

Study processing details: Amplification with reference gene primers provided the estimates of nucleated cell counts. Only in-frame clones appear in the TCRdb table, and some are missing; sequencing was by immunoSEQ multiplex PCR. V and J calls and clone size follow that table, whereas D and trimming were derived from the DNA. The sample lists 200,000 to 250,000 clones, more than 80% occurring once. V lost 6 bases and J 12 bases, leaving 13 bases between the germline ends. CDR1 and CDR2 (germline): SGDLS, YYNGEE. The CDR3 length is 11 residues. The sequence was collected from an elderly woman with COVID-19, enrolled during active disease. The chain joins TRBV9 to TRBJ2-1; weak D call: TRBD2 (6 bases). The source material was peripheral blood. In nucleotides, the CDR3 is TGTGCCAGCAAGGGGCGGGACGGGCAGTTCTTC. This encodes CASKGRDGQFF.